Presented here are 10 T cell receptor beta chains from one specimen sequenced in a study of read filtering for tumor transcriptome and immune sequencing. The library was built from about 370 ng RNA with molecular barcoded adaptors for alpha/delta and beta/gamma chains. TCRdb reanalysed the reads using MiXCR and keeps one entry per CDR3 protein. The sample shows approximately 20,000 distinct CDR3 sequences, approximately 24% of them seen only once. Sequenced sample: a population of CD138-negative cells sorted from bone marrow. These receptors all come from a donor over 35 with multiple myeloma.

This clonotype was counted ten times or more. The gene calls are TRBV12-3 or TRBV12-4 and TRBJ1-1, with D perhaps matching TRBD1 (5 bases). V lost 6 bases and J lost 7, with 27 bases in between. CDR3 length: 17 amino acids. CDR3 sequence reads: CASSLLGPGPKVNEAFF. The CDR3 DNA reads as TGTGCCAGCAGCCTCCTAGGACCGGGACCTAAGGTTAATGAAGCTTTCTTT.

About this clonotype itself: Relative to the germline gene, one junction end is altered; a read error may explain this. The V gene is TRBV4-1, the J gene TRBJ2-2; D might be TRBD2 (5 bases). The CDR3 is 13 amino acids. CDR1 and CDR2 (germline): MGHRA, YSYEKL. The CDR3 DNA follows: TGCGCCAGCAGCCAAGATCTTACCGGGGAGCCGTTTTTT. Translated: CASSQDLTGEPFF.

This clonotype has just a few counts. A much larger clone lies a single base off, so this may be a read error. The chain joins TRBV12-3 or TRBV12-4 to TRBJ2-1; 7 nucleotides align to TRBD1. The CDR3 has 16 residues. The CDR3 here is CASSLVTGNTYNGQFF. The CDR3 nucleotides read TGTGCCAGCAGTTTAGTGACAGGGAACACCTACAATGGGCAGTTCTTC.

Comments on this clonotype: The CDR3 end shows no conserved phenylalanine or tryptophan, and so a read error is likely. The chain couples TRBV20-1 to TRBJ2-7; 8 nucleotides agree with TRBD1. This CDR3 has 13 amino acids. Germline CDR1 DFQATT, CDR2 SNEGSKA (reference sequence). CDR3 in DNA: TGCCGTGCTAGCCCAGGGGGCCCCTACGAGCAGTACTAC. Protein sequence: CRASPGGPYEQYY.

The sample holds many counts of this clonotype. The chain uses TRBV7-8 and TRBJ2-4; no definite D call. The CDR3 contains 17 residues. The germline CDR1 and CDR2 sequences are SGHVS and FQNEAQ. V lost 5 bases to trimming and J lost 0 bases, with 17 bases between them. The CDR3 protein is CASSPTRADLAKNIQYF. The CDR3, as DNA: TGTGCCAGCAGCCCCACCCGGGCGGACCTAGCCAAAAACATTCAGTACTTC.

In this sample, this clonotype turned up many times. DNA of the CDR3: TGTGCCAGCAGTGCCCATGCCCCGAACGGTGAAGCTTTCTTT. The encoded protein is CASSAHAPNGEAFF. The rearrangement joins TRBV25-1 to TRBJ1-1; D gene ambiguous. The germline V gene encodes CDR1 MGHDK and CDR2 SYGVNS. V was clipped by 4 bases and J by 7 bases, with 16 bases between them. The CDR3 has 14 residues.

This clonotype was counted at least ten times. The V and J genes are TRBV12-3 or TRBV12-4 and TRBJ2-3, with 7 bases that match TRBD2. Trimming removed 6 bases from V and 0 bases from J; junction bases left unmatched: 6. CDR3 size: 15 residues. The CDR3 DNA is TGTGCCAGCAGACACGGGACTACTAGCACAGATACGCAGTATTTT. It is translated as CASRHGTTSTDTQYF.

About this clonotype itself: This may come from a read error, since a much larger clone is one base off. The chain has TRBV4-1 and TRBJ2-3; perhaps TRBD2 as D (6 bases). Trimming took off 1 base at V and 1 base at J, with 15 bases between the two ends. CDR1 and CDR2 from the germline V gene are MGHRA and YSYEKL. The length of the CDR3 is 17 residues. Here the CDR3 reads CASSQGKASAGTDTQYF. DNA of the CDR3: TGCGCCAGCAGCCAAGGGAAGGCTAGCGCTGGCACAGATACGCAGTATTTT.

This clonotype came up many times. The CDR3 here is CASSKESSYEQYF. Here the CDR3 DNA reads TGCGCCAGCAGTAAAGAGAGCTCCTACGAGCAGTACTTC. The V gene is TRBV5-1, the J gene TRBJ2-7; the D is unclear. Between the trimmed V and J ends, which lost 5 bases and 0 bases, there was a span of 9 bases. The CDR3 consists of 13 residues. Germline V lookup: CDR1 SGHRS, CDR2 YFSETQ.

This clonotype was observed at least ten times. The chain is built from TRBV7-9 and TRBJ2-3; no definite D call. This CDR3 spans 14 amino acids. V was cut by 6 bases and J by 2 bases, with 12 bases left in between. The germline V gene encodes CDR1 SEHNR and CDR2 FQNEAQ (reference sequence). The CDR3 DNA reads as TGTGCCAGCAGAACCTCAGGTACCACAGATACGCAGTATTTT. Translated, it gives CASRTSGTTDTQYF.